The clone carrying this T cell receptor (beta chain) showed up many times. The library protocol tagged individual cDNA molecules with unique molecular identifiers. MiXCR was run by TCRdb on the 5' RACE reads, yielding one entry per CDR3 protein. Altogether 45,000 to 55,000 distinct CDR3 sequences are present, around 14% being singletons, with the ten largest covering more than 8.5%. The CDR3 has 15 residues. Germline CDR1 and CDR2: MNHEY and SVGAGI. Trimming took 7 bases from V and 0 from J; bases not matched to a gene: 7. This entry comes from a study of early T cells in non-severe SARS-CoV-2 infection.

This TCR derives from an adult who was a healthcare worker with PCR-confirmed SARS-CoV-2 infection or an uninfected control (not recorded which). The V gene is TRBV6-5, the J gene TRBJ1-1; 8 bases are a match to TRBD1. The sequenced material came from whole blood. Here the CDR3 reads CASTPRTGLNTEAFF. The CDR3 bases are TGTGCCAGCACCCCCCGGACAGGGTTGAACACTGAAGCTTTCTTT.